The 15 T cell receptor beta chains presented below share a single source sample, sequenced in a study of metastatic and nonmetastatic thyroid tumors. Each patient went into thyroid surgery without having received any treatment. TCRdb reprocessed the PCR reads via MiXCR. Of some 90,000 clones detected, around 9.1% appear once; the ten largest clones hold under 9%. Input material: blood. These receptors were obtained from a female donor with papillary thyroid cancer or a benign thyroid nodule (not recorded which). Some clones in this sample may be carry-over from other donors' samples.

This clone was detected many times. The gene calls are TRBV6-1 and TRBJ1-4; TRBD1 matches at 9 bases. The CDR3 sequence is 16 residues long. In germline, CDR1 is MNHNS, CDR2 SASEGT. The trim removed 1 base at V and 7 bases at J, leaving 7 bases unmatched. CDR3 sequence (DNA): TGTGCCAGCAGTGAAGATGGTGGGACAGGGAGTGAAAAACTGTTTTTT. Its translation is CASSEDGGTGSEKLFF.

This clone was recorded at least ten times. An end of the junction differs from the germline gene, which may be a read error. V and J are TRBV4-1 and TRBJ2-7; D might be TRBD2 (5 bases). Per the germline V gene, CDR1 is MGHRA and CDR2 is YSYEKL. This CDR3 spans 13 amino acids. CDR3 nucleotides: TGTGCCAGCAGCCCTCTTACCGGGGACGAGCAGTACTTC. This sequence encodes CASSPLTGDEQYF.

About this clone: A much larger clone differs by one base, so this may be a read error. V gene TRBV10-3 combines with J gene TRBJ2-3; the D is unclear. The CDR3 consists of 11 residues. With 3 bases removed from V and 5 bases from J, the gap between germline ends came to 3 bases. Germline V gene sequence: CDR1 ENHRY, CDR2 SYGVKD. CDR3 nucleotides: TGTGCCATCAGTGATGAAGATACGCAGTATTTT. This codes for CAISDEDTQYF.

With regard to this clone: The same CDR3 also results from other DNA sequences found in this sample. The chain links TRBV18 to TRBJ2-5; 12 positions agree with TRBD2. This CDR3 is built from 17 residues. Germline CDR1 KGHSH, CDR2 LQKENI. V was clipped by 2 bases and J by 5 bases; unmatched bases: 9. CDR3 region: CASSPSATSGGGETQYF. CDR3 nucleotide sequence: TGTGCCAGCTCACCAAGCGCGACTAGCGGGGGAGGGGAGACCCAGTACTTC.

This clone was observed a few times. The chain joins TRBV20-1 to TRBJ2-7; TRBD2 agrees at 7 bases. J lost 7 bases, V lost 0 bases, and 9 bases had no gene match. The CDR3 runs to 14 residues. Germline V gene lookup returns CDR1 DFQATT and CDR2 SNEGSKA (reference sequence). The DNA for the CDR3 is TGCAGTGCTAGAGATTATCGGGGACTATCGGAGCAGTACTTC. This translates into CSARDYRGLSEQYF.

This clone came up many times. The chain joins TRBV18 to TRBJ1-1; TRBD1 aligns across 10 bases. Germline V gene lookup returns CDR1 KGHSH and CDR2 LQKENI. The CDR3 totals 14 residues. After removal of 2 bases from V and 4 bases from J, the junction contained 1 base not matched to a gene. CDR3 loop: CASSPGTGATEAFF. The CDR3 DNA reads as TGTGCCAGCTCACCAGGGACAGGGGCCACTGAAGCTTTCTTT.

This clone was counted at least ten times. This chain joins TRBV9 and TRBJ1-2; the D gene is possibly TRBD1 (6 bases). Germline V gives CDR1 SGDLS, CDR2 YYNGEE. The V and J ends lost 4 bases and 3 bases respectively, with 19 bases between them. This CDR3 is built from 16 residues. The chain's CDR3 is CASSRPRTNRDYGYTF. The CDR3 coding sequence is TGTGCCAGCAGCCGTCCCCGGACCAACAGGGACTATGGCTACACCTTC.

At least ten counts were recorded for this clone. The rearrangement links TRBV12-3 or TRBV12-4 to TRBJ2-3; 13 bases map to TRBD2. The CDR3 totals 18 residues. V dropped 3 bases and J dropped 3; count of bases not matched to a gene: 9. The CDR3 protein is CASSFARLAGGGTDTQYF. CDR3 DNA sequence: TGTGCCAGCAGTTTTGCCCGACTAGCGGGGGGAGGGACAGATACGCAGTATTTT.

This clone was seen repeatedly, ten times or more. CDR3 DNA sequence: TGCGCCAGCAGACTCTCGGGGGGGCCGTCCAATGAGCAGTTCTTC. As protein: CASRLSGGPSNEQFF. J is TRBJ2-1 and V is TRBV10-2; TRBD2 aligns across 8 bases. The CDR3 loop spans 15 amino acids. CDR1 WSHSY and CDR2 SAAADI come from the germline V gene. Losses at the gene ends were 6 bases for V and 6 bases for J; bases not matched to a gene: 10.

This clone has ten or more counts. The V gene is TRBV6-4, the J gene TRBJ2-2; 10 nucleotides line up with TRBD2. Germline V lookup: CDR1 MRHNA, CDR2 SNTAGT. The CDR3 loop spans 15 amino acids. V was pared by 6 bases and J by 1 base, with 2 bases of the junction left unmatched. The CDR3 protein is CASSSSGGNTGELFF. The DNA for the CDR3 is TGTGCCAGCAGCTCTAGCGGGGGGAACACCGGGGAGCTGTTTTTT.

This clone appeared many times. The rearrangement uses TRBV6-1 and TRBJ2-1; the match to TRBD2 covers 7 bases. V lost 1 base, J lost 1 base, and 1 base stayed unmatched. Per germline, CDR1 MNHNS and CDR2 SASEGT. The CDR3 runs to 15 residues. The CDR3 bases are TGTGCCAGCAGTGAAGGGGGGGGTTCCTACAATGAGCAGTTCTTC. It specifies CASSEGGGSYNEQFF.

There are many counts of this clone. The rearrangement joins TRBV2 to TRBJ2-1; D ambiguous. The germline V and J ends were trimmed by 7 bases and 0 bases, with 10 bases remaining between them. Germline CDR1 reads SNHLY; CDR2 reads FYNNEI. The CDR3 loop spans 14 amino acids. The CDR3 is CASTKESSYNEQFF. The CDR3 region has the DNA TGTGCCAGCACCAAGGAGAGCTCCTACAATGAGCAGTTCTTC.

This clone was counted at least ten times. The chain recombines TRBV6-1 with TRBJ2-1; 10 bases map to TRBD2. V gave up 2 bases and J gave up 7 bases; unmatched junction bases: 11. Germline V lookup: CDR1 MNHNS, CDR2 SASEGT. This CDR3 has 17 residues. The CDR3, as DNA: TGTGCCAGCAGTGAAATATCGAGCGGGGGGGCGGGAAATGAGCAGTTCTTC. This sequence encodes CASSEISSGGAGNEQFF.

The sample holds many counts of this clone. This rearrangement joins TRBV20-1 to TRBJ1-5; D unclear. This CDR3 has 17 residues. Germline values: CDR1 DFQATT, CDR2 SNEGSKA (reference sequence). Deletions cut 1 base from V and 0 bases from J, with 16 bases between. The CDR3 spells CSARGRPRSSSNQPQHF. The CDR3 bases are TGCAGTGCTAGAGGCAGGCCAAGGTCCTCTAGCAATCAGCCCCAGCATTTT.

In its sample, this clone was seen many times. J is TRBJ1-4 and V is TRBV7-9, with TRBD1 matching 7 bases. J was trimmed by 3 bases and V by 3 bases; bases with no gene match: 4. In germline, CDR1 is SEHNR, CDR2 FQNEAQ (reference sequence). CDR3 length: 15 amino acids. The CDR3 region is CASSFTGVANEKLFF. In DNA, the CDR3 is TGTGCCAGCAGCTTTACAGGGGTCGCTAATGAAAAACTGTTTTTT.